The next 2 T cell receptor beta chains were all read from a single sample in a study of cytomegalovirus exposure and HLA in healthy donors. The PCR ran on 60 Vbeta and 13 Jbeta primers. The table came from immunoSEQ multiplex PCR; TCRdb's copy has only in-frame clones and leaves some out. The profile shows under 200,000 clones, 60% to 85% of them singletons. Sequencing was performed on PBMCs. These TCRs come from a man in his fifties or sixties in good health and CMV-seropositive.

This clone has only one observation. DNA for the CDR3: TGTGCCAGCAGCCTAGAGGACGCGGTAAGGGAGCAGTACTTC. It translates to CASSLEDAVREQYF. The chain couples TRBV28 to TRBJ2-5; D is possibly TRBD2 (5 bases). Per the germline V gene, CDR1 is MDHEN and CDR2 is SYDVKM. Trimming removed 6 bases at V and 11 bases at J, with 22 bases between. The CDR3 covers 14 residues. The full variable domain, rest sourced from reference TRBV28 and TRBJ2-5, is DVKVTQSSRYLVKRTGEKVFLECVQDMDHENMFWYRQDPGLGLRLIYFSYDVKMKEKGDIPEGYSVSREKKERFSLILESASTNQTSMYLCASSLEDAVREQYFGPGTRLLVL.

Points on this clone: Within the sample, other DNA sequences also encode this same CDR3. The chain carries TRBV10-2 and TRBJ2-7, with 7 bases matching TRBD1. Germline CDR1 is WSHSY and CDR2 is SAAADI. The J segment lost 5 bases and the V segment lost 8 bases, leaving 15 bases of the junction unmatched. The CDR3 has 15 amino acids. The CDR3 is CASAPPRGYVNEQYF. Here the CDR3 DNA reads TGCGCCAGCGCACCCCCCAGGGGGTACGTCAACGAGCAGTACTTC.